This T cell receptor (beta chain) appears in the sequencing data of a study of shared clonotypes between healthy human individuals (dated by TCRdb to about 2020). As for the study more broadly: Three men and two women, aged 18 to 49 years, made up the cohort. For each donor, three plates each were used for CD4 naive and CD4 memory, two plates were used for CD8 naive, and one plate was used for CD8 memory. Blood TCR repertoires of a handful of healthy adults were deeply sequenced to estimate repertoire size and the extent of clonotype sharing between individuals. To increase sequencing depth and limit assay-specific biases, different laboratories used diverse techniques to prepare libraries and sequence TCR repertoires. Each donor's leukapheresis produced roughly between roughly 0.85 and 9.5 billion PBMCs. The paper as a whole reports these results and caveats: Because the study included only a small number of donors, the genetic and exposure-history diversity represented was limited. Only blood was sampled, and tissue TCR repertoires likely differ from those in blood. Pairwise subsampling indicated that sequencing depth was expected to affect the degree of clonotype sharing among donors. Incomplete sequencing was indicated by rarefaction of sorted-subset datasets, despite the large sequencing depth. Sharing across a handful of donors was observed for approximately 5% of naive CD4, 3% to 3.5% of naive CD8, roughly 2.4% of memory CD4, and roughly 0.4% of memory CD8 clonotypes. Compared with non-shared clonotypes, the clonotypes found in all four sorted-subset donors had higher generation probabilities. Naive subsets generally had larger estimated clonotype richness than memory subsets did.

The junction carries 10 bases between V and J, which are trimmed by 5 bases and 0 bases respectively. The CDR3 measures 15 amino acids from cysteine to phenylalanine. Only CDR3 DNA is held: 45 bases, read in frame from base 1. The germline V gene (reference sequence) yields PRHDT for CDR1 and FYEKMQ for CDR2. For the CD8 naive samples, CD45RO-negative cells were positively selected for CCR7, yielding a CD45RA+CCR7+ population from which TemRA cells were excluded. Healthy HIV-negative adults with no recently reported acute infections or vaccinations were included as donors. Every donor was a Caucasian adult living in Nashville, Tennessee, USA. Blood was collected by leukapheresis, and PBMCs were isolated by Ficoll-Histopaque density gradient centrifugation and then cryopreserved in liquid nitrogen vapor phase. Analytical flow cytometry was used to check the purity and quantity of each magnetically sorted T cell population. Genomic DNA was isolated from every sorted fraction and measured by UV absorbance on a Nanodrop 2000c.

Notes on this clone: Its antigen is still unknown. No clone much larger than this one lies a single base away; base qualities are absent.

Using the deep immunoSEQ assay, TCR CDR3 regions were amplified from genomic DNA by multiplex PCR. For each cell subset, the extracted genomic DNA was distributed evenly across all wells of several immunoSEQ 96-well plates, and each plate served as one replicate. For sorted subsets, about 220 ng of genomic DNA, equivalent to 25,000 to 35,000 T cell genomes, went into each replicate PCR. Purified libraries were measured with a Qubit 3.0 fluorometer, size-checked on a Bioanalyzer 2100, and measured again with the KAPA Library Quantification kit. Every immunoSEQ 96-well plate was sequenced on a dedicated single-read 150-cycle Illumina NextSeq 550 flow cell. The paper's data handling went like this. Because the immunoSEQ output held only junctional sequences and lacked quality scores, the filtering could not match the filtering applied to full-length reads. To assign V/J genes and CDR3, sequences were annotated using PyIR, a Python wrapper for IgBLAST v1.9, with IMGT germline references. Reads were filtered out if the reads had weak V/J assignments (E-value above 1e-6), no CDR3, stop codons, out-of-frame junctions, or ambiguous translated residues. V3J clonotypes were defined as sequences sharing the same inferred V gene, J gene, and CDR3 amino acid sequence. The percentage overlap between two repertoires was calculated by dividing the number of shared unique clonotypes by the size of the smaller repertoire. RTK rarefaction, the Chao1 estimator, and Recon v2.1 estimates of unobserved clonotypes were used to assess repertoire richness. For all TCRbeta clonotypes obtained by the gDNA method from a handful of donors, generation probabilities were computed with OLGA. The source is immuneACCESS, and TCRdb retained only in-frame sequences with V and J called. Part of the clones is not carried over; for the studies checked, unresolved V genes explain less than half of this, and the remainder is unexplained. Clone size and V and J calls were adopted from that table, with D and trimming inferred from the DNA. A total of 760,000 or so clones appear in this sample, 90% to 98% of them only once. About 0.22% of the sample is held by the ten biggest clonotypes.

The TCR originated in a young man in good health. Recombination joined TRBV13 with TRBJ1-4; no D gene call is confident. The sample comprised naive CD8+ T cells sorted from blood. The cell subset or site label, read with the paper, signifies: CD45RA+CCR7+. The nucleotides are TGTGCCAGCAGCACCCGATTAGCAACTAATGAAAAACTGTTTTTT. Its product reads: CASSTRLATNEKLFF. The CDR3, completed at both ends by the reference TRBV13 and TRBJ1-4 genes, gives the full variable domain AAGVIQSPRHLIKEKRETATLKCYPIPRHDTVYWYQQGPGQDPQFLISFYEKMQSDKGSIPDRFSAQQFSDYHSELNMSSLELGDSALYFCASSTRLATNEKLFFGSGTQLSVL.